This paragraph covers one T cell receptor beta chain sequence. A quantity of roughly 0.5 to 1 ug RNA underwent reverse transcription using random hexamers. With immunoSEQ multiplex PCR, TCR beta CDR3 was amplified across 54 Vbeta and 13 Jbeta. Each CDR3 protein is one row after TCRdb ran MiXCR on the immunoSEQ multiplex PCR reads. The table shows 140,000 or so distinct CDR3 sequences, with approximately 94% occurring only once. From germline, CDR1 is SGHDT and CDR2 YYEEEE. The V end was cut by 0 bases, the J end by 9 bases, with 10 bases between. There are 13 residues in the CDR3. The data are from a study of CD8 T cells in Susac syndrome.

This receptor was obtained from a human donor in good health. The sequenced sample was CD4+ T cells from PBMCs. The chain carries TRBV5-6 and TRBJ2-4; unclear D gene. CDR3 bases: TGTGCCAGCAGCTTGGTCGTCTCTGCCATTCAGTACTTC. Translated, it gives CASSLVVSAIQYF.